A single sample is the source of the 7 T cell receptor beta chains below, sequenced in a study of T cells in Graves' hyperthyroidism and ophthalmopathy. The source material, RNA transcripts, was used to amplify TCR beta CDR3 regions. The primer set for the first-round RT-PCR of the TCR CDR3 was HTBI. TCRdb analysed the multiplex PCR reads with MiXCR anew, one entry per CDR3 protein. The sample carries 500,000 or so distinct CDR3 sequences, about a sixth recorded once. Sequencing was performed on blood. These TCRs come from a woman younger than 35 with Graves' ophthalmopathy.

This clonotype was detected only a few times. One end of the junction fails to match germline, which may point to a read error. The V gene is TRBV30, the J gene TRBJ2-1; D may be TRBD1 (6 bases). Per germline, CDR1 GTSNPN and CDR2 SVGIG (reference sequence). The CDR3 is 11 amino acids. CDR3 protein: CAWSVKDRRLF. The CDR3 DNA follows: TGTGCCTGGAGTGTAAAGGACAGACGGCTCTTC.

At least ten counts were recorded for this clonotype. This chain's CDR3 is CSVIRQGLVREQYF. The CDR3 DNA reads TGCAGTGTTATTAGACAGGGACTAGTGCGCGAGCAGTACTTC. This chain joins TRBV20-1 and TRBJ2-7; possibly TRBD2 for D (8 bases). V was cut by 7 bases and J by 6 bases, with 22 bases left in between. CDR1 is DFQATT, CDR2 SNEGSKA, per germline (reference sequence). This CDR3 region has 14 residues.

In regard to this clonotype: A much bigger clone sits one base away, suggesting this may be a read error. The chain employs TRBV7-2 and TRBJ2-1; either TRBD1 or TRBD2 may fit D (6 bases each). The CDR3 consists of 13 residues. V lost 1 base to trimming and J lost 10 bases, with 11 bases between them. Germline CDR1 reads SGHTA; CDR2 reads FQGNSA. The CDR3 sequence: CASSLVGGKEQFF. CDR3 DNA: TGTGCCAGCAGCTTAGTAGGGGGGAAGGAGCAGTTCTTC. Using reference TRBV7-2 and TRBJ2-1 for the parts outside the CDR3, the full variable domain is GAGVSQSPSNKVTEKGKDVELRCDPISGHTALYWYRQSLGQGLEFLIYFQGNSAPDKSGLPSDRFSAERTGGSVSTLTIQRTQQEDSAVYLCASSLVGGKEQFFGPGTRLTVL.

The CDR3 DNA reads as TGTGCCAGCAGTTTAGGAAGTAGGCCAGGGTTTGGCTACACCTTC. Translation: CASSLGSRPGFGYTF. The J gene is TRBJ1-2, the V gene TRBV12-3 or TRBV12-4, with D possibly being TRBD1 (5 bases). Trimming left V 1 base short and J 7 bases short, with 16 bases between. The CDR3 runs to 15 residues.

The table lists this clonotype with many counts. The chain joins TRBV6-1 to TRBJ1-5; a weak D match, TRBD1 (6 bases). Germline V lookup: CDR1 MNHNS, CDR2 SASEGT. Trimming left V 5 bases short and J 4 bases short, with 15 bases between. This CDR3 spans 15 amino acids. CDR3 coding DNA: TGTGCCAGCAGTCGAACCCGGGACACAAATCAGCCCCAGCATTTT. It specifies CASSRTRDTNQPQHF.

This clonotype was observed many times. J is TRBJ2-7 and V is TRBV6-1, with 11 nucleotides matching TRBD2. The CDR3 totals 15 residues. The J segment lost 4 bases and the V segment lost 6 bases, leaving 8 bases of the junction unmatched. Germline assignment: CDR1 MNHNS and CDR2 SASEGT. The CDR3 is CASRTIAGGAYEQYF. CDR3 coding DNA: TGTGCCAGCAGAACTATAGCGGGGGGGGCTTACGAGCAGTACTTC.

This clonotype showed up many times. V usage is TRBV28 and J usage is TRBJ1-2; D possibly corresponds to TRBD1 (5 bases). This CDR3 is built from 15 residues. CDR1 is MDHEN, CDR2 SYDVKM, per germline. V shed 5 bases and J shed 4 bases, with 17 bases lying between them. The CDR3 sequence: CASSPRDRYSYGYTF. The CDR3 nucleotides read TGTGCCAGCAGTCCCAGGGACCGCTACTCCTATGGCTACACCTTC.